This record covers a single TCR beta chain. Antigen: not known. Looked up from germline, CDR1 is MNHNS and CDR2 is SASEGT. The V and J ends lost 0 bases and 4 bases, in that order; junction bases with no gene match: 4. The CDR3 has 16 residues. This sample is drawn from a study of cytotoxic CD8 clonotypes in ibrutinib-treated CLL. Study-wide context: Following a median about twelve months of treatment, with a range of 6 to 36, response samples were taken.

TCRdb's table, derived via immunoSEQ multiplex PCR, lists solely in-frame clones and lacks some. The sample lists approximately 92,000 clones; over 60% were seen once. Study-wide points: Clonality was elevated at ibrutinib response and had returned toward baseline at progression. The study found baseline clonality above age-matched healthy donors, tracking circulating CD8+ T-cell counts. There were differences in sampling times between sustained-remission and progressing patients.

The sequences come from PBMCs, collected after 24 months of ibrutinib treatment. The source of this sequence is a human donor with chronic lymphocytic leukemia. The rearrangement joins TRBV6-1 to TRBJ2-2; 8 bases align to TRBD2. CDR3 protein: CASSEAAGRVTGELFF. In DNA, the CDR3 is TGTGCCAGCAGTGAAGCGGCCGGGAGGGTCACCGGGGAGCTGTTTTTT.